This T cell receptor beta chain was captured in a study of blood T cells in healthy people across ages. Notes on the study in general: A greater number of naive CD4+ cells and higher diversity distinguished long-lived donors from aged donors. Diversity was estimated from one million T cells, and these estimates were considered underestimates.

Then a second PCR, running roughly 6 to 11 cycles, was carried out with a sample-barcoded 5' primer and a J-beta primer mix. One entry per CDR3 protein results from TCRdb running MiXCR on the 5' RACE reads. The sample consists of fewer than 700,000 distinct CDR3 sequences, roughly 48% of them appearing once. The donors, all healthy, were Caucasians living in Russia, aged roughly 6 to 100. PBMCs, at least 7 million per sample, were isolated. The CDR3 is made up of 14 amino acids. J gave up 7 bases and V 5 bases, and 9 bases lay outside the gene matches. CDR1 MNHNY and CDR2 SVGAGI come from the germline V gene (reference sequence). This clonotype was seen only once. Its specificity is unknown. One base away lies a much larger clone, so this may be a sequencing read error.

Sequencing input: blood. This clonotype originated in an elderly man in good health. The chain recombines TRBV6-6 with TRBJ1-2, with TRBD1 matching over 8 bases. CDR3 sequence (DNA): TGTGCCAGCAGTATACAGGACAGGGAGTCTGGCTACACCTTC. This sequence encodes CASSIQDRESGYTF.